This TCR beta chain was retrieved from a study of T cells in Graves' hyperthyroidism and ophthalmopathy. Researchers amplified the TCR beta CDR3 regions from RNA transcripts. The primer set for the first-round RT-PCR of the TCR CDR3 was HTBI. MiXCR was run by TCRdb on the multiplex PCR reads, yielding one entry per CDR3 protein. The sample yields 350,000 or so distinct CDR3 sequences, 20% to 25% seen once. Worth noting for this clonotype: Its antigen is not known.

Findings and limits, study-wide: Most expanded thyroid clonotypes above 0.001 also appeared in blood.

Hyperthyroidism, newly diagnosed and lasting under 2 months, affected patients aged 18 to 65. Not enrolled were patients with uncontrolled infection, other autoimmune disease, pregnancy or lactation. Together with thyroid ultrasound, orbital computed tomography, serum thyroxine and TRAb, clinical symptoms were used for diagnoses. Germline lookup yields CDR1 LNHDA and CDR2 SQIVND (reference sequence). Trimming stripped 3 bases from V and 5 bases from J, with 12 bases between. The CDR3 is made up of 14 amino acids. Sequencing was carried out using blood. The receptor was derived from a woman aged 45 to 65 with Graves' hyperthyroidism. This chain joins TRBV19 and TRBJ2-3; unclear D gene. CDR3 DNA: TGTGCCAGTAGTATGGGGTCGGCATTAGATACGCAGTATTTT. Its protein product is CASSMGSALDTQYF. Full variable domain (outside the CDR3, taken from reference TRBV19 and TRBJ2-3): DGGITQSPKYLFRKEGQNVTLSCEQNLNHDAMYWYRQDPGQGLRLIYYSQIVNDFQKGDIAEGYSVSREKKESFPLTVTSAQKNPTAFYLCASSMGSALDTQYFGPGTRLTVL.